This T cell receptor beta chain was retrieved from a study of human T cells and chemical hapten exposure. On the study more broadly: Readings were taken at 6 days from patch tests that had applied 0.01% DPC to the upper back. TCR yields differed between samples (mainly from small differences in pooled library volume).

The CDR3 runs to 14 residues. Germline CDR1 and CDR2: WSHSY and SAAADI. With 6 bases clipped from V and 3 bases from J, the junction kept 7 bases outside the gene matches. In the original processing: Samples contained a median of about 100,000 TCRs, with a range of about 23,224 to 700,000. TCRdb re-derived calls from the RACE reads in MiXCR, one entry per CDR3 protein. Clone size and V and J calls follow TCRdb, not the original study. The data show around 120,000 distinct CDR3 sequences, roughly 15% seen once. Time point described: patch test 1, 2 weeks after DPC sensitization. Documented treatment: therapeutic diphenylcyclopropenone sensitization with weekly scalp DPC. Venepuncture was done earlier than the placement of each patch test. This clonotype was found many times.

The V call is TRBV10-2, the J call TRBJ2-5, with 7 bases aligning to TRBD1. Here the sequenced sample was whole blood, taken in connection with sensitization to the hapten diphenylcyclopropenone (DPC). The TCR was taken from a man younger than 30 with alopecia areata. Some clones in this sample may be carry-over from other donors' samples. CDR3 nucleotide sequence: TGCGCCAGCAGCGCGACAGGGATTAAAGAGACCCAGTACTTC. This translates into CASSATGIKETQYF.